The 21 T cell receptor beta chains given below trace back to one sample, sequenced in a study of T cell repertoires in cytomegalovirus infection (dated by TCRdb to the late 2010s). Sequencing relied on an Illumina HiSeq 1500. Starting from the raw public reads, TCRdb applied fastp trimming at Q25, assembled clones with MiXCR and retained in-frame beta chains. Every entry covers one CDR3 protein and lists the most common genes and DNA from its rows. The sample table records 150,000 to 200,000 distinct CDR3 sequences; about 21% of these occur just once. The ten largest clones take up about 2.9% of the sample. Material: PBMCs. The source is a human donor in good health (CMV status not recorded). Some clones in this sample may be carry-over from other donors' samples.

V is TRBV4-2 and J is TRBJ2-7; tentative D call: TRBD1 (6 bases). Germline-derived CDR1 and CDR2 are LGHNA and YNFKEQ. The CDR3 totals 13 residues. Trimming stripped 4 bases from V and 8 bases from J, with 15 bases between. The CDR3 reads CASSPPRGSQQYF. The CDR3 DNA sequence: TGTGCCAGCAGCCCCCCGAGGGGGTCCCAGCAGTACTTC.

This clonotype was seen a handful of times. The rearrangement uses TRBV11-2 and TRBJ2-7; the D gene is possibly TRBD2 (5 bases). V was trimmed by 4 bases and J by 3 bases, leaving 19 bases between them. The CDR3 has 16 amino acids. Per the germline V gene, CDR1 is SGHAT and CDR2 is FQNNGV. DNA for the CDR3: TGTGCCAGCAGCTCCTCGGTGAGCGACGGAGGCTACGAGCAGTACTTC. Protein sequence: CASSSSVSDGGYEQYF.

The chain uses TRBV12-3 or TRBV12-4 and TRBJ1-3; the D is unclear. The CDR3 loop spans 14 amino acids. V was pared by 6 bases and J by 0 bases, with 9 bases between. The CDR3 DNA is TGTGCCAGCAGGAGCATAAGCTCTGGAAACACCATATATTTT. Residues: CASRSISSGNTIYF.

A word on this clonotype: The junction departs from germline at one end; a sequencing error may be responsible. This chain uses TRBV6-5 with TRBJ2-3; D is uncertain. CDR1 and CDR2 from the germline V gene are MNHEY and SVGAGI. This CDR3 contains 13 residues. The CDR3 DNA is TGTTCCAGCAGTTACTCCACTGTTAATACGCAGTATTTT. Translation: CSSSYSTVNTQYF.

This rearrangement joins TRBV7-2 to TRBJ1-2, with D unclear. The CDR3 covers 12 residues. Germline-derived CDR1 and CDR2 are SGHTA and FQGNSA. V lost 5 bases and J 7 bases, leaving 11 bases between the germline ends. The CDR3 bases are TGTGCCAGCAGCGTGGACGGTGGTGGCTACACCTTC. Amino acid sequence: CASSVDGGGYTF. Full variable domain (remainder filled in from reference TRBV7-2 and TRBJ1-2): GAGVSQSPSNKVTEKGKDVELRCDPISGHTALYWYRQSLGQGLEFLIYFQGNSAPDKSGLPSDRFSAERTGGSVSTLTIQRTQQEDSAVYLCASSVDGGGYTFGSGTRLTVV.

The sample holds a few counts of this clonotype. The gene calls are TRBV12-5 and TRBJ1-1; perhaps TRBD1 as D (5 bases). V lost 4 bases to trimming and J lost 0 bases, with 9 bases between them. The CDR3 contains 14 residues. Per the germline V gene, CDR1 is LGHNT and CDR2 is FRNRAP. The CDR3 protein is CASGSGNMNTEAFF. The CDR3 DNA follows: TGTGCTAGTGGTTCAGGGAACATGAACACTGAAGCTTTCTTT.

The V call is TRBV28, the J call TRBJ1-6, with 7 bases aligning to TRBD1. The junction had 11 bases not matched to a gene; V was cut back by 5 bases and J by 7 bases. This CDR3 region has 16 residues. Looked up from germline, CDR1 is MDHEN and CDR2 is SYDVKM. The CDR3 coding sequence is TGTGCCAGCAGTCCCGGACAGGCCGCGGGGAATTCACCCCTCCACTTT. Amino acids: CASSPGQAAGNSPLHF. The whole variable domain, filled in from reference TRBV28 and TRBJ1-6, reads DVKVTQSSRYLVKRTGEKVFLECVQDMDHENMFWYRQDPGLGLRLIYFSYDVKMKEKGDIPEGYSVSREKKERFSLILESASTNQTSMYLCASSPGQAAGNSPLHFGNGTRLTVT.

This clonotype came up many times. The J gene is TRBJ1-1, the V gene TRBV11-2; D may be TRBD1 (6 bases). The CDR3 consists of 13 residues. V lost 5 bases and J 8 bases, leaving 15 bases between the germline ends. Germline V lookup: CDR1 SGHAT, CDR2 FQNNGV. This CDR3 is CASSRTQGFEAFF. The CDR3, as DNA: TGTGCCAGCAGCCGAACCCAGGGGTTCGAAGCTTTCTTT.

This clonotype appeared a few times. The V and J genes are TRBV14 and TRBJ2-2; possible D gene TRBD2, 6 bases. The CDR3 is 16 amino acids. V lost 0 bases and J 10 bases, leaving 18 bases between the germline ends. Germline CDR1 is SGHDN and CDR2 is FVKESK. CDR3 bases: TGTGCCAGCAGCCAAGATTCCGATTGGAGGGCGGCGGAGCTGTTTTTT. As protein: CASSQDSDWRAAELFF.

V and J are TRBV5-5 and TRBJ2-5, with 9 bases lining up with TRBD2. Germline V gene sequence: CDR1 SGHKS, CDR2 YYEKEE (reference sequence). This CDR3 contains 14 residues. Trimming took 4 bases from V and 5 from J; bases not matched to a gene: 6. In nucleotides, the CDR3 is TGTGCCAGCAGCACAACGACTAGCGGTGAGACCCAGTACTTC. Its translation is CASSTTTSGETQYF. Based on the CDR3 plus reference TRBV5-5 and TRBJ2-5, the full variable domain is DAGVTQSPTHLIKTRGQQVTLRCSPISGHKSVSWYQQVLGQGPQFIFQYYEKEERGRGNFPDRFSARQFPNYSSELNVNALLLGDSALYLCASSTTTSGETQYFGPGTRLLVL.

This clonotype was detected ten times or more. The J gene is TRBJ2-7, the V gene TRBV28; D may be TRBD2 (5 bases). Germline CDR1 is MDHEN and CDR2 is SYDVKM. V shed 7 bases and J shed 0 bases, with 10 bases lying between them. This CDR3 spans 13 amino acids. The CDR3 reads CASIDYSSYEQYF. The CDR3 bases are TGTGCCAGCATAGACTATAGCTCCTACGAGCAGTACTTC. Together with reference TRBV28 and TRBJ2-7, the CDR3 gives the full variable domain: DVKVTQSSRYLVKRTGEKVFLECVQDMDHENMFWYRQDPGLGLRLIYFSYDVKMKEKGDIPEGYSVSREKKERFSLILESASTNQTSMYLCASIDYSSYEQYFGPGTRLTVT.

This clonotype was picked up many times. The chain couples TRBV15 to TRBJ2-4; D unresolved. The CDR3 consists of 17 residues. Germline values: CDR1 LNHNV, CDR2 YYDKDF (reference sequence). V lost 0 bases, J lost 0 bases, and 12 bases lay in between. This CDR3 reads CATSRDSGRIAKNIQYF. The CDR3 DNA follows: TGTGCCACCAGCAGAGATTCGGGCCGTATAGCCAAAAACATTCAGTACTTC. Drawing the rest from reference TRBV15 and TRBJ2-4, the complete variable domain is DAMVIQNPRYQVTQFGKPVTLSCSQTLNHNVMYWYQQKSSQAPKLLFHYYDKDFNNEADTPDNFQSRRPNTSFCFLDIRSPGLGDTAMYLCATSRDSGRIAKNIQYFGAGTRLSVL.

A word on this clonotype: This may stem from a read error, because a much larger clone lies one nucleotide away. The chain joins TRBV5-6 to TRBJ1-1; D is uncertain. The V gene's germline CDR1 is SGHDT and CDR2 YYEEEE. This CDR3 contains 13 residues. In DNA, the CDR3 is TGTGCCTGCAGCTTGCGGGGTGGCACTGAAGCTTTCTTT. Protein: CACSLRGGTEAFF.

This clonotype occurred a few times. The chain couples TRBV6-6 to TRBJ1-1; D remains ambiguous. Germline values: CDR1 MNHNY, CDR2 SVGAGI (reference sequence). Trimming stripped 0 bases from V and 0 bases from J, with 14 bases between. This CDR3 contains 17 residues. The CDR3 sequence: CASSYSSGPVVNTEAFF. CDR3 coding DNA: TGTGCCAGCAGTTACTCGAGTGGGCCGGTGGTGAACACTGAAGCTTTCTTT.

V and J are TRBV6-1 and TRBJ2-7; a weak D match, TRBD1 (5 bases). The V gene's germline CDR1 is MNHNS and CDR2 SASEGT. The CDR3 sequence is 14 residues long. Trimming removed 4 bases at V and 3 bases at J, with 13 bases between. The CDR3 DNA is TGTGCCAGCAGTGCTATTTGGGGCAGCTACGAGCAGTACTTC. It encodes CASSAIWGSYEQYF.

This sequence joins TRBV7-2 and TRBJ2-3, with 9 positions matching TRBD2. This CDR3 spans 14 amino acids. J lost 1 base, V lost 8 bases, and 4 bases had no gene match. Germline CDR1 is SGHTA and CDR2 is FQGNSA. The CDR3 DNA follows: TGTGCCAGCCTAGCGGGGTGGGGCACAGATACGCAGTATTTT. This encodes CASLAGWGTDTQYF.

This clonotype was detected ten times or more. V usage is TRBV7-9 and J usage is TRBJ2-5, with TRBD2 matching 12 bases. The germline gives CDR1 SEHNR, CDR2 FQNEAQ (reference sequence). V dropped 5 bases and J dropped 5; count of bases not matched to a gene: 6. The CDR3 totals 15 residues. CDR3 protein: CASSRRLAGVETQYF. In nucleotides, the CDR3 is TGTGCCAGCAGCCGACGACTAGCGGGAGTGGAGACCCAGTACTTC.

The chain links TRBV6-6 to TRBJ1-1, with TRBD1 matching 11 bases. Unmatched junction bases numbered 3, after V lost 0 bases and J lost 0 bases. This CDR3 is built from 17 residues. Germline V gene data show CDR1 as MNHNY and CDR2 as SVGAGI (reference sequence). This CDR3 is CASSYSGQGGMNTEAFF. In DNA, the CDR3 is TGTGCCAGCAGTTACTCGGGACAGGGGGGCATGAACACTGAAGCTTTCTTT.

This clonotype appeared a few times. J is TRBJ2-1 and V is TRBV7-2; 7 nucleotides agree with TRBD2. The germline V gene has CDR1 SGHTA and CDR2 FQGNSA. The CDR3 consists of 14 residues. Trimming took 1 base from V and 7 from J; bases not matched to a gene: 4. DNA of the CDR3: TGTGCCAGCAGCTTAGGAGGTAGCGGGAATGAGCAGTTCTTC. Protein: CASSLGGSGNEQFF.

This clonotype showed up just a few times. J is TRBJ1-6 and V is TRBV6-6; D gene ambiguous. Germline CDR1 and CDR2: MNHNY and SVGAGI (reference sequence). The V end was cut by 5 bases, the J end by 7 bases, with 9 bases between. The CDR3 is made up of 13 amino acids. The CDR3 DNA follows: TGTGCCAGCAGTCGCGAGGGAAATTCACCCCTCCACTTT. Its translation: CASSREGNSPLHF.

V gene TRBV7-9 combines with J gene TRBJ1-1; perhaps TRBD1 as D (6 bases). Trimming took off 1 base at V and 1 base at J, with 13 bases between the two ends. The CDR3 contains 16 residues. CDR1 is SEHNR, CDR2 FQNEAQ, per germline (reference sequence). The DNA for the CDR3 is TGTGCCAGCAGCTTAGGGACAGCGTTCCCGAACACTGAAGCTTTCTTT. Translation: CASSLGTAFPNTEAFF.